This is a list of T cell receptor beta chains from one sample in a study of blood T cell repertoires in COVID-19. Clones were sequenced by immunoSEQ multiplex PCR, and TCRdb holds only the in-frame ones, with some missing. Of under 500,000 clones in the sample, around 90% are singletons; the top ten hold about 2%. Sequencing input: PBMCs or T cells enriched from blood (not recorded which). The receptors originated from a woman younger than 30 with acute COVID-19. The CDR3 runs from the conserved cysteine through the conserved F or W. A D gene is named only where the DNA matches it firmly. The size of a clone is reported for some rows only, either as once, few or many, or as a class for expanded clones.

>18|TRBJ1-4|TRBD1|TRBV10-3|-
TGTGCCATCAGTGATATTGGACAGGGAATTGTGAAGGCTGAAAAACTGTTTTTT
CAISDIGQGIVKAEKLFF
>13|TRBJ1-3|-|TRBV11-2|-
TGTGCCAGCAGCTTACAACAGGAAAACACCATATATTTT
CASSLQQENTIYF
>13|TRBJ2-5|-|TRBV28|-
TGTGCCAGCAGCAACAGGGTACGGGAGACCCAGTACTTC
CASSNRVRETQYF
>15|TRBJ1-2|-|TRBV7-9|once
TGTGCCAGCAGCTTAGGACAGGTTAGAAACTATGGCTACACCTTC
CASSLGQVRNYGYTF
>14|TRBJ2-7|-|TRBV7-9|-
TGTGCCAGCAGCCATCGACTCAAGCCGTACGAGCAGTACTTC
CASSHRLKPYEQYF
>15|TRBJ1-5|-|TRBV6-5|-
TGTGCCAGCAGACACCCCCAGGGAATGGGTCAGCCCCAGCATTTT
CASRHPQGMGQPQHF
>13|TRBJ2-3|-|TRBV11-2|-
TGTGCCAGCAGCCCTTCGGGTACAGATACGCAGTATTTT
CASSPSGTDTQYF
>14|TRBJ1-4|-|TRBV5-6|-
TGTGCCAGCAGCTTGGGCGGGAGCCCCGGAAAACTGTTTTTT
CASSLGGSPGKLFF
>13|TRBJ2-2|-|TRBV19|-
TGTGCCGTATCGACAACTTCAACCGGGGAGCTGTTTTTT
CAVSTTSTGELFF
>12|TRBJ1-1|-|TRBV2|-
TGTGCCAGCAGTGAGACAGGCACTGAAGCTTTCTTT
CASSETGTEAFF
>14|TRBJ1-2|-|TRBV5-1|few
TGCGCCAGCAGCTTGGCCGACAATAACTATGGCTACACCTTC
CASSLADNNYGYTF
>15|TRBJ2-2|TRBD1|TRBV5-1|-
TGCGCCAGCAGCCCCGGACAGGGATGGTCCGGGGAGCTGTTTTTT
CASSPGQGWSGELFF
>13|TRBJ2-1|-|TRBV12-3/TRBV12-4|few
TGTGCCAGCAGTACAGACAGCTACAATGAGCAGTTCTTC
CASSTDSYNEQFF
>16|TRBJ2-7|TRBD2|TRBV28|-
TGTGCCAGCAGTAAGATCAGCGGGGGGAAACCCTACGAGCAGTACTTC
CASSKISGGKPYEQYF
>14|TRBJ1-3|-|TRBV7-9|-
TGTGCCAGCAGCCCCGGGACATATGGAAACACCATATATTTT
CASSPGTYGNTIYF
>13|TRBJ2-5|-|TRBV4-1|-
TGCGCCAGCAGCCAAGTTGGGCGAGAGACCCAGTACTTC
CASSQVGRETQYF
>19|TRBJ1-6|TRBD1|TRBV2|-
TGTGCCAGCAGTGGAAATACAGGGGGTGGCAGCTCCTATAATTCACCCCTCCACTTT
CASSGNTGGGSSYNSPLHF
>13|TRBJ1-2|-|TRBV28|-
TGTGCCAGCAGTTTAAGGCAGAGGGAAGGCTACACCTTC
CASSLRQREGYTF
>15|TRBJ1-2|TRBD1|TRBV7-8|-
TGTGCCAGCAGCTTCGGATCGGACAGGGCCTATGGCTACACCTTC
CASSFGSDRAYGYTF
>14|TRBJ1-2|-|TRBV30|-
TGTGCCTGGAGTGTGTCAGGGAACAACTATGGCTACACCTTC
CAWSVSGNNYGYTF
>14|TRBJ1-2|-|TRBV5-4|-
TGTGCCAGCAGCTTGGGTCGAGGCAACTATGGCTACACCTTC
CASSLGRGNYGYTF
>14|TRBJ2-2|TRBD2|TRBV19|once
TGTGCCAGTAGTACGGGGGGGGACACCGGGGAGCTGTTTTTT
CASSTGGDTGELFF
>12|TRBJ2-5|-|TRBV25-1|once
TGTGCCAGCAGTATGTCGGGGGAGACCCAGTACTTC
CASSMSGETQYF
>15|TRBJ2-3|TRBD2|TRBV5-5|-
TGTGCCAGCAGCTCGAGCGGGAGTGGTTCTGATACGCAGTATTTT
CASSSSGSGSDTQYF
>17|TRBJ2-2|-|TRBV7-9|few
TGTGCCAGCAGTCAAAAGCCCGGACAGATTAACACCGGGGAGCTGTTTTTT
CASSQKPGQINTGELFF
>15|TRBJ2-7|-|TRBV10-1|-
TGCGCCAGCAGTGAGTCCGGCGGTGGAGGTTTCGAGCAGTACTTC
CASSESGGGGFEQYF
>11|TRBJ2-5|TRBD2|TRBV12-3/TRBV12-4|-
TGTGCCAGCAGTTCGCGGGAGGCCCAGTACTTC
CASSSREAQYF
>15|TRBJ1-1|TRBD1|TRBV18|-
TGTGCCAGCAGACAGGGGGCGTTTGCGAACACTGAAGCTTTCTTT
CASRQGAFANTEAFF